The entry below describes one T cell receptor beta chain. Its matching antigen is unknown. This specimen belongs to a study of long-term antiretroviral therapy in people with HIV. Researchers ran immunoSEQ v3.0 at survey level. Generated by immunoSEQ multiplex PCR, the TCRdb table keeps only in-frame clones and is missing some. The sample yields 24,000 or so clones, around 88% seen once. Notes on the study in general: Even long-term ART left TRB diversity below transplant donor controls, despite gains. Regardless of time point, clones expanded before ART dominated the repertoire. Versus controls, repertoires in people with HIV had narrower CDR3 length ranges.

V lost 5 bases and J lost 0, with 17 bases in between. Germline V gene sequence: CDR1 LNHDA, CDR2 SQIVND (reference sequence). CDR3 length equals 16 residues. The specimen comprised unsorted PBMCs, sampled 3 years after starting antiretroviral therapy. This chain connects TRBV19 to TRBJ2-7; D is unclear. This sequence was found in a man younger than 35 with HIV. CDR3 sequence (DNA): TGTGCCAGTAGTTTTCTAGGACCGTTCGGCTCCTACGAGCAGTACTTC. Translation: CASSFLGPFGSYEQYF.